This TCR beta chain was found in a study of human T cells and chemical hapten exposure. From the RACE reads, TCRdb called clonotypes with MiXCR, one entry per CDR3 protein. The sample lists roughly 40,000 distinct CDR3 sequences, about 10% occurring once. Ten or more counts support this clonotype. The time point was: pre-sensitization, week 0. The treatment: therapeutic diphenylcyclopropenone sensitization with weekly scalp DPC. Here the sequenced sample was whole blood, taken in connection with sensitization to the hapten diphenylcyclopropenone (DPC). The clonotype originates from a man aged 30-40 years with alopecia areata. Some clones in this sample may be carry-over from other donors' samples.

The chain's CDR3 is CASSQQGPGLGNYGYTF. CDR3 nucleotides: TGTGCCAGCAGCCAGCAAGGTCCGGGACTGGGGAACTATGGCTACACCTTC. V usage is TRBV3-1 and J usage is TRBJ1-2; the D gene is possibly TRBD1 (5 bases). The CDR3 totals 17 residues. Trimming took off 3 bases at V and 2 bases at J, with 19 bases between the two ends. Looked up from germline, CDR1 is LGHDT and CDR2 is YNNKEL (reference sequence).